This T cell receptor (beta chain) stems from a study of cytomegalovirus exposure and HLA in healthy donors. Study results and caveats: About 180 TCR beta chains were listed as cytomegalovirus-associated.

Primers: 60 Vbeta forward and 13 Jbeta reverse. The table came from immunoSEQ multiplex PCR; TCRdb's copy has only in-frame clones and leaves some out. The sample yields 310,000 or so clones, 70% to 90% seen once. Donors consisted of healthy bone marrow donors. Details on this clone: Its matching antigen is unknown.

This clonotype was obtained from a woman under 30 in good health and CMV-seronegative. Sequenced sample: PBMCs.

Here the CDR3 reads CASSWGDSGLGEQYF. DNA of the CDR3: TGCGCCAGCAGCTGGGGGGACAGCGGATTGGGGGAGCAGTACTTC. V gene TRBV5-1 combines with J gene TRBJ2-7, with a weak D call TRBD1 (7 bases). The CDR3 length is 15 residues. Trimming removed 3 bases at V and 7 bases at J, with 20 bases between. The germline CDR1 and CDR2 sequences are SGHRS and YFSETQ.